The 23 T cell receptor beta chains reported below all come from one sample, sequenced in a study of blood T cell repertoires in COVID-19. Data came from immunoSEQ multiplex PCR; TCRdb stores just in-frame clones and leaves some out. The sample lists approximately 390,000 clones, approximately 88% seen once, with more than 2% in the top ten. The source material was PBMCs or T cells enriched from blood (not recorded which). The receptors were sampled from a woman in her thirties or forties with acute COVID-19.

This clone was detected once. The chain joins TRBV29-1 to TRBJ1-2, with no clear D. CDR3 length: 11 amino acids. From germline, CDR1 is SQVTM and CDR2 ANQGSEA. The ends were cut back, 6 bases at V and 8 bases at J, with 13 bases in the middle. The CDR3 reads CSVVRVGGYTF. CDR3 in DNA: TGCAGCGTGGTGAGGGTGGGGGGCTACACCTTC. The complete variable domain, with remaining parts taken from reference TRBV29-1 and TRBJ1-2, reads SAVISQKPSRDICQRGTSLTIQCQVDSQVTMMFWYRQQPGQSLTLIATANQGSEATYESGFVIDKFPISRPNLTFSTLTVSNMSPEDSSIYLCSVVRVGGYTFGSGTRLTVV.

The J gene is TRBJ1-2, the V gene TRBV9; D is perhaps TRBD1 (6 bases). V gave up 4 bases and J gave up 6 bases, with 22 bases separating them. From germline, CDR1 is SGDLS and CDR2 YYNGEE. CDR3 length equals 16 residues. The chain's CDR3 is CASSPISGDEAHGYTF. The CDR3 bases are TGTGCCAGCAGCCCCATATCAGGGGACGAGGCCCATGGCTACACCTTC. Together with reference TRBV9 and TRBJ1-2, the CDR3 gives the full variable domain: DSGVTQTPKHLITATGQRVTLRCSPRSGDLSVYWYQQSLDQGLQFLIQYYNGEERAKGNILERFSAQQFPDLHSELNLSSLELGDSALYFCASSPISGDEAHGYTFGSGTRLTVV.

The V gene is TRBV27, the J gene TRBJ2-2; 10 positions agree with TRBD2. Trimming cost V 3 bases and J 6 bases; bases outside gene matches: 4. Germline assignment: CDR1 MNHEY and CDR2 SMNVEV (reference sequence). The CDR3 runs 15 residues. CDR3 protein: CASSFLAGESGELFF. In DNA form, the CDR3 reads TGTGCCAGCAGTTTTCTAGCGGGGGAGTCCGGGGAGCTGTTTTTT.

This sequence joins TRBV4-1 and TRBJ1-2; a weak D match, TRBD1 (6 bases). CDR3 length: 14 amino acids. Germline V lookup: CDR1 MGHRA, CDR2 YSYEKL. Between the trimmed V and J ends, which lost 4 bases and 6 bases, there was a span of 15 bases. CDR3 sequence (DNA): TGCGCCAGCAGCCCCCCGGGGCAGGGGCATGGCTACACCTTC. Encoded protein: CASSPPGQGHGYTF.

The J gene is TRBJ2-7, the V gene TRBV25-1; perhaps TRBD2 as D (6 bases). Trimming left V 11 bases short and J 3 bases short, with 11 bases between. The CDR3 has 11 residues. Looked up from germline, CDR1 is MGHDK and CDR2 is SYGVNS. CDR3 amino acids: CAAEGSYEQYF. In DNA form, the CDR3 reads TGTGCCGCGGAGGGTAGCTACGAGCAGTACTTC.

In this sample, this clone turned up a few times. The chain uses TRBV4-1 and TRBJ1-2, with a possible D match to TRBD1 (5 bases). Germline V gene sequence: CDR1 MGHRA, CDR2 YSYEKL. The CDR3 contains 16 residues. V lost 1 base and J 4 bases, leaving 16 bases between the germline ends. The CDR3 loop reads CASSQGRGGDGYGYTF. The CDR3 coding sequence is TGCGCCAGCAGCCAAGGTAGGGGAGGCGATGGCTATGGCTACACCTTC.

V and J are TRBV5-1 and TRBJ1-4; 7 bases line up with TRBD1. The CDR3 covers 14 residues. The germline CDR1 and CDR2 sequences are SGHRS and YFSETQ. V lost 3 bases, J lost 3 bases, and 2 bases stayed unmatched. The CDR3 bases are TGCGCCAGCAGCTCCGGACAGGCTAATGAAAAACTGTTTTTT. Translation gives CASSSGQANEKLFF.

This clone was counted a few times. The chain couples TRBV2 to TRBJ1-2; TRBD1 is a possible D gene (5 bases). CDR1 is SNHLY and CDR2 is FYNNEI in the germline V gene. This CDR3 has 15 residues. V lost 6 bases and J lost 4, with 18 bases in between. This CDR3 reads CASSSQGQGLYGYTF. CDR3 DNA sequence: TGTGCCAGCAGCTCCCAGGGCCAGGGCCTCTATGGCTACACCTTC.

The J gene is TRBJ1-2, the V gene TRBV6-5; 11 nucleotides align to TRBD1. The CDR3 consists of 14 residues. The ends lost 9 bases at V and 8 bases at J; junction bases unmatched: 11. The V gene's germline CDR1 is MNHEY and CDR2 SVGAGI. Written as DNA, the CDR3 is TGTGCCAGTCAATTTGGACAGGGGGCGGGAGGCTACACCTTC. It is translated as CASQFGQGAGGYTF.

In its sample, this clone was seen once. The chain links TRBV7-9 to TRBJ2-7; tentative D call: TRBD2 (5 bases). Germline CDR1 reads SEHNR; CDR2 reads FQNEAQ (reference sequence). The CDR3 has 12 residues. V was clipped by 5 bases and J by 4 bases, with 9 bases between them. The CDR3 DNA reads as TGTGCCAGCAGCCCCCCGGGGTACGAGCAGTACTTC. Translating it yields CASSPPGYEQYF.

This CDR3 reads CASSEQGPNYGYTF. The CDR3 DNA sequence: TGTGCCAGCAGTGAGCAGGGGCCAAACTATGGCTACACCTTC. The gene calls are TRBV2 and TRBJ1-2; a weak D match, TRBD1 (6 bases). V gave up 3 bases and J gave up 2 bases, with 10 bases separating them. The CDR3 consists of 14 residues. Germline V gene data show CDR1 as SNHLY and CDR2 as FYNNEI.

The rearrangement uses TRBV5-4 and TRBJ2-1, with 8 bases aligning to TRBD1. In germline, CDR1 is SGHNT, CDR2 YYREEE (reference sequence). This CDR3 contains 15 residues. Unmatched junction bases numbered 4, after V lost 4 bases and J lost 1 base. CDR3 nucleotide sequence: TGTGCCAGCAGCGTTACAGGGGGGTCCTACAATGAGCAGTTCTTC. It specifies CASSVTGGSYNEQFF.

V is TRBV7-2 and J is TRBJ2-2; the match to TRBD2 covers 8 bases. Germline lookup yields CDR1 SGHTA and CDR2 FQGNSA. With V trimmed by 5 bases and J by 4 bases, 3 bases remained unmatched. The CDR3 length is 14 residues. CDR3 in DNA: TGTGCCAGCAGCCCCGGACTAGCCACCGGGGAGCTGTTTTTT. This encodes CASSPGLATGELFF. Full variable domain (outside the CDR3, taken from reference TRBV7-2 and TRBJ2-2): GAGVSQSPSNKVTEKGKDVELRCDPISGHTALYWYRQSLGQGLEFLIYFQGNSAPDKSGLPSDRFSAERTGGSVSTLTIQRTQQEDSAVYLCASSPGLATGELFFGEGSRLTVL.

This clone was found once. The V and J genes are TRBV5-1 and TRBJ2-1, with D maybe TRBD2 (5 bases). The CDR3 loop spans 13 amino acids. The germline V gene has CDR1 SGHRS and CDR2 YFSETQ. V lost 3 bases and J 2 bases, leaving 6 bases between the germline ends. CDR3 in amino acids: CASSSGTYNEQFF. The DNA for the CDR3 is TGCGCCAGCAGCTCCGGGACCTACAATGAGCAGTTCTTC. Variable domain in full (rest from reference TRBV5-1 and TRBJ2-1): KAGVTQTPRYLIKTRGQQVTLSCSPISGHRSVSWYQQTPGQGLQFLFEYFSETQRNKGNFPGRFSGRQFSNSRSEMNVSTLELGDSALYLCASSSGTYNEQFFGPGTRLTVL.

Concerning this clone itself: The sample has other DNA sequences that encode this CDR3 too. V and J are TRBV30 and TRBJ1-1, with 9 bases that match TRBD1. The CDR3 runs to 13 residues. Germline CDR1 GTSNPN, CDR2 SVGIG (reference sequence). J gave up 3 bases and V 4 bases, and 3 bases lay outside the gene matches. CDR3 DNA sequence: TGTGCCTGGACCCGGACAGGGGACACTGAAGCTTTCTTT. This codes for CAWTRTGDTEAFF.

The rearrangement links TRBV11-2 to TRBJ1-1, with D unresolved. Germline V CDR1 and CDR2: SGHAT, FQNNGV. The CDR3 totals 11 residues. V gave up 2 bases and J gave up 4 bases, with 2 bases separating them. The CDR3 region is CASSLLTEAFF. The CDR3 coding sequence is TGTGCCAGCAGCTTACTCACTGAAGCTTTCTTT.

The chain uses TRBV30 and TRBJ1-2; D unresolved. The V end lost 0 bases, the J end lost 4 bases, and 6 bases lay between the germline ends. The germline V gene encodes CDR1 GTSNPN and CDR2 SVGIG (reference sequence). This CDR3 region has 12 residues. The CDR3 nucleotides read TGTGCCTGGAGTGTACAGATCTATGGCTACACCTTC. Translated, it gives CAWSVQIYGYTF.

This chain connects TRBV19 to TRBJ1-1, with a possible D match to TRBD1 (5 bases). CDR1 LNHDA and CDR2 SQIVND come from the germline V gene (reference sequence). The CDR3 spans 14 residues. Between the trimmed V and J ends, which lost 5 bases and 10 bases, there was a span of 20 bases. The CDR3 spells CASSDPPGTIGAFF. CDR3 in DNA: TGTGCCAGTAGTGACCCCCCCGGGACTATCGGAGCTTTCTTT. Full variable domain (remainder filled in from reference TRBV19 and TRBJ1-1): DGGITQSPKYLFRKEGQNVTLSCEQNLNHDAMYWYRQDPGQGLRLIYYSQIVNDFQKGDIAEGYSVSREKKESFPLTVTSAQKNPTAFYLCASSDPPGTIGAFFGQGTRLTVV.

This clone was recorded only once. The chain couples TRBV27 to TRBJ1-1; D is perhaps TRBD1 (6 bases). V was shortened by 7 bases and J by 0 bases, with 15 bases between the two germline ends. Germline values: CDR1 MNHEY, CDR2 SMNVEV (reference sequence). The CDR3 consists of 15 residues. The CDR3 spells CASTWTADMNTEAFF. CDR3 in DNA: TGTGCCAGCACCTGGACAGCGGATATGAACACTGAAGCTTTCTTT.

About this clone itself: No DNA is shown, since the ends of the CDR3 on it are uncertain; the CDR3 is the one TCRdb lists. The genes are TRBV7-9 and TRBJ1-2; the D call of TRBD1 is as the table states it, not checked on the DNA. Germline CDR1 reads SEHNR; CDR2 reads FQNEAQ (reference sequence). The CDR3 is 13 residues long, ends included. This chain's CDR3 is CASSFGPGYGYTF.

The chain couples TRBV13 to TRBJ1-4; D is undetermined. The length of the CDR3 is 13 residues. Germline V gene data show CDR1 as PRHDT and CDR2 as FYEKMQ (reference sequence). V was trimmed by 5 bases and J by 5 bases, leaving 9 bases between them. CDR3: CASSERINEKLFF. In DNA, the CDR3 is TGTGCCAGCAGCGAGCGCATAAATGAAAAACTGTTTTTT.

The genes are TRBV11-2 and TRBJ2-1; 12 bases match TRBD2. Germline V gives CDR1 SGHAT, CDR2 FQNNGV. This CDR3 comprises 14 residues. J lost 7 bases, V lost 2 bases, and 0 bases had no gene match. The CDR3 bases are TGTGCCAGCAGCTTACTAGCGGGGGGGAATGAGCAGTTCTTC. Translation gives CASSLLAGGNEQFF.

The V gene is TRBV3-1 (or the pseudogene TRBV3-2), the J gene TRBJ1-2, with 9 bases aligning to TRBD1. This CDR3 is 17 amino acids long. In germline, CDR1 is LGHDT, CDR2 YNNKEL (reference sequence). V was clipped by 5 bases and J by 4 bases; unmatched bases: 14. For the CDR3, the DNA is TGTGCCAGCAGCGCCCGGGGACAGGGACCCACCAGCTATGGCTACACCTTC. Translated, it gives CASSARGQGPTSYGYTF.